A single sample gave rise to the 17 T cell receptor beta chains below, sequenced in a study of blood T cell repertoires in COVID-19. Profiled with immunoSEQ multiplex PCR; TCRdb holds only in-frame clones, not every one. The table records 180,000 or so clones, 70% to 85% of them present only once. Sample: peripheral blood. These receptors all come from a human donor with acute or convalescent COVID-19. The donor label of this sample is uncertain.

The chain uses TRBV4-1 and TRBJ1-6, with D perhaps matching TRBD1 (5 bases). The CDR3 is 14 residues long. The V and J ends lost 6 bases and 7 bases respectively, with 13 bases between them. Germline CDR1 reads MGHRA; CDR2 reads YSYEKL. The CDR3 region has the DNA TGCGCCAGCAGACAGGACGGAGAAAATTCACCCCTCCACTTT. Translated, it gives CASRQDGENSPLHF.

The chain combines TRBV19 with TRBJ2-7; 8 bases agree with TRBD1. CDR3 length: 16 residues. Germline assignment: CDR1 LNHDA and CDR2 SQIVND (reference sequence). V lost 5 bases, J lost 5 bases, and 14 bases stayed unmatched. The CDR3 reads CASSGRQGANWDEQYF. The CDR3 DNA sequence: TGTGCCAGTAGTGGGCGGCAGGGGGCGAATTGGGACGAGCAGTACTTC.

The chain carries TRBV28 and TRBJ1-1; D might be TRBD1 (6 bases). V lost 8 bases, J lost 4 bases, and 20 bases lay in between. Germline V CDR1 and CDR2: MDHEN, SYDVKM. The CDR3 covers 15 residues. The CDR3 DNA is TGTGCCAGCCTTTCCCCCACCACAGGGATCACTGAAGCTTTCTTT. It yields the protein CASLSPTTGITEAFF.

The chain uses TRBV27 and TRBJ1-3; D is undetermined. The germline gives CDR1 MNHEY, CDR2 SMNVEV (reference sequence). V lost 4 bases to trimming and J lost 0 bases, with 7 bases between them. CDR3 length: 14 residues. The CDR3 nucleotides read TGTGCCAGCAGTTCTGGTAGCTCTGGAAACACCATATATTTT. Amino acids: CASSSGSSGNTIYF.

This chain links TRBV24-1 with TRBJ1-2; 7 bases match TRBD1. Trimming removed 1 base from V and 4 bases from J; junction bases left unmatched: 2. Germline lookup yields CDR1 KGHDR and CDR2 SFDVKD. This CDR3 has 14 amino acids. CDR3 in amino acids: CATSDFNRGYGYTF. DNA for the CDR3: TGTGCCACCAGTGATTTCAACAGGGGCTATGGCTACACCTTC.

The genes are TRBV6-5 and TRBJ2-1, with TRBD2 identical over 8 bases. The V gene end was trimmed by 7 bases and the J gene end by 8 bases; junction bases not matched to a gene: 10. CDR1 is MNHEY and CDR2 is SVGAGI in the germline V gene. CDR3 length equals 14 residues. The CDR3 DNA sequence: TGTGCCAGCACTGCGGGACTAGGTCCCTATGAGCAGTTCTTC. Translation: CASTAGLGPYEQFF.

CDR3 in DNA: TGTGCCTGGAGTAATGCCCCGGCCGGGGAGCTGTTTTTT. Its protein product is CAWSNAPAGELFF. The genes are TRBV30 and TRBJ2-2; D is undetermined. Germline V gene sequence: CDR1 GTSNPN, CDR2 SVGIG (reference sequence). V shed 2 bases and J shed 6 bases, with 10 bases lying between them. The CDR3 contains 13 residues. The full variable domain, in which reference TRBV30 and TRBJ2-2 provide the parts outside the CDR3, is SQTIHQWPATLVQPVGSPLSLECTVEGTSNPNLYWYRQAAGRGLQLLFYSVGIGQISSEVPQNLSASRPQDRQFILSSKKLLLSDSGFYLCAWSNAPAGELFFGEGSRLTVL.

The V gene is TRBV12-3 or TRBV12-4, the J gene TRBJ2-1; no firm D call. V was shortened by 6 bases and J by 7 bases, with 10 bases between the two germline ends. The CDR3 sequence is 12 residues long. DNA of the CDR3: TGTGCCAGCAGCCCCCGTAGAAATGAGCAGTTCTTC. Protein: CASSPRRNEQFF.

CDR3 loop: CASSETQGAGGYTF. CDR3 coding DNA: TGTGCCAGCAGTGAAACTCAGGGGGCGGGAGGCTACACCTTC. The V and J genes are TRBV6-1 and TRBJ1-2; TRBD1 aligns across 8 bases. The V gene end was trimmed by 2 bases and the J gene end by 8 bases; junction bases not matched to a gene: 7. The CDR3 extends over 14 amino acids. The germline CDR1 and CDR2 sequences are MNHNS and SASEGT.

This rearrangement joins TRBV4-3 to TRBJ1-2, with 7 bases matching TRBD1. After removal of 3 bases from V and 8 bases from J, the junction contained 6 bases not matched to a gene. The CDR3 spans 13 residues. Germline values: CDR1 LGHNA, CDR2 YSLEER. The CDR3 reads CASSHLRGHGYTF. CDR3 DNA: TGCGCCAGCAGCCACCTTAGGGGGCACGGCTACACCTTC.

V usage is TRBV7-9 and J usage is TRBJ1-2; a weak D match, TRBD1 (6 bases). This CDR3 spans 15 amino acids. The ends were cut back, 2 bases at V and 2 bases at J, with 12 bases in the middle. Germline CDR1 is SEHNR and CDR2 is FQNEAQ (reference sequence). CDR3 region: CASSLITGYNYGYTF. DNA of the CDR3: TGTGCCAGCAGCTTAATTACAGGGTACAACTATGGCTACACCTTC.

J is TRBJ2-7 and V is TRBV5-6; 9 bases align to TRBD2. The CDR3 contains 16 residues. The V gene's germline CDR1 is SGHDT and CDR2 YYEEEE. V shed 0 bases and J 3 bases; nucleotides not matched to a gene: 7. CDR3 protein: CASSLVGSGSVYEQYF. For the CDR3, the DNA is TGTGCCAGCAGCTTGGTCGGTAGCGGGAGTGTCTACGAGCAGTACTTC.

CDR3 sequence reads: CASSEWQGGPEAFF. In nucleotides, the CDR3 is TGTGCCAGCAGTGAATGGCAAGGGGGCCCGGAGGCTTTCTTT. The chain couples TRBV25-1 to TRBJ1-1; 7 bases fit TRBD1. The length of the CDR3 is 14 residues. The V gene's germline CDR1 is MGHDK and CDR2 SYGVNS. The trim removed 1 base at V and 11 bases at J, leaving 10 bases unmatched.

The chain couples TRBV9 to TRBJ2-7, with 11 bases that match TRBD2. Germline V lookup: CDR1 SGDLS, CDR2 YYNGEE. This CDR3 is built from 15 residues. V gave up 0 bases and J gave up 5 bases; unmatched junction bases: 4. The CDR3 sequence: CASSVELAGDNEQYF. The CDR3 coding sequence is TGTGCCAGCAGCGTAGAACTAGCGGGAGATAACGAGCAGTACTTC.

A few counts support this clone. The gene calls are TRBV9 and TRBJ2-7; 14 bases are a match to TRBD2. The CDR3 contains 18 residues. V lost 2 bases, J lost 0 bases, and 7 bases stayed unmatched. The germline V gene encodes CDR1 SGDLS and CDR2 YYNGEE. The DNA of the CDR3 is TGTGCCAGCAGCGTTAAGGGGACTAGCGGGAGCCGCTCCTACGAGCAGTACTTC. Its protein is CASSVKGTSGSRSYEQYF.

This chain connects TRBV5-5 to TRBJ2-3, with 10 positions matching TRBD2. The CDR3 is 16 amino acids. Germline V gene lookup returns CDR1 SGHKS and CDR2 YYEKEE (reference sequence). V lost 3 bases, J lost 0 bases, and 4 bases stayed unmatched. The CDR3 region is CASSSRLAGSTDTQYF. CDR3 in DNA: TGTGCCAGCAGCTCCCGACTAGCGGGTAGCACAGATACGCAGTATTTT. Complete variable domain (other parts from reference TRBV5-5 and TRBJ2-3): DAGVTQSPTHLIKTRGQQVTLRCSPISGHKSVSWYQQVLGQGPQFIFQYYEKEERGRGNFPDRFSARQFPNYSSELNVNALLLGDSALYLCASSSRLAGSTDTQYFGPGTRLTVL.

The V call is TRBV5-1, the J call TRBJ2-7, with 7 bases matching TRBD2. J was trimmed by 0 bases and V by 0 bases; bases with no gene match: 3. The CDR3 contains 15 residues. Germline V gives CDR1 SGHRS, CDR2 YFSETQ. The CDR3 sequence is CASSLGAGSSYEQYF. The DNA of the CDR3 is TGCGCCAGCAGCTTGGGAGCGGGAAGCTCCTACGAGCAGTACTTC.